Shown below are 27 T cell receptor beta chains from a single sample sequenced in a study of shared clonotypes between healthy human individuals. Terminally differentiated effector memory CD45RA+ cells were excluded by CCR7 positive selection of CD45RO-negative cells. The table came from immunoSEQ multiplex PCR; TCRdb's copy has only in-frame clones and leaves some out. The table lists about 2.2 million clones, 93% of them singletons, with about 1.7% in the top ten. The sequencing sample was made of naive CD8+ T cells from PBMCs. The receptors shown here come from a man aged 18 to 35 in good health. Some clones in this sample may be carry-over from other donors' samples.

The CDR3 region has the DNA TGTGCCAGCAGCTCCGGGACCTATGGCTACACCTTC. Translating gives CASSSGTYGYTF. V usage is TRBV5-6 and J usage is TRBJ1-2; a possible D gene is TRBD1 (5 bases). Looked up from germline, CDR1 is SGHDT and CDR2 is YYEEEE. V lost 3 bases and J 4 bases, leaving 7 bases between the germline ends. This CDR3 has 12 residues.

The chain has TRBV7-2 and TRBJ1-1; D is undetermined. Trimming removed 0 bases from V and 5 bases from J, with 10 bases in between. The CDR3 is made up of 14 amino acids. The germline V gene encodes CDR1 SGHTA and CDR2 FQGNSA. Here the CDR3 reads CASSLALRQTEAFF. The CDR3 DNA follows: TGTGCCAGCAGCTTAGCCCTACGGCAAACTGAAGCTTTCTTT.

V and J are TRBV7-9 and TRBJ2-4; D is unresolved. The V end was cut by 4 bases, the J end by 11 bases, with 12 bases between. The CDR3 totals 12 residues. The germline V gene has CDR1 SEHNR and CDR2 FQNEAQ (reference sequence). The CDR3 sequence is CASSWTDWFQYF. The CDR3 DNA is TGTGCCAGCAGCTGGACCGACTGGTTTCAGTACTTC.

V usage is TRBV6-5 and J usage is TRBJ2-1, with 7 bases aligning to TRBD2. V lost 6 bases, J lost 3 bases, and 8 bases stayed unmatched. This CDR3 region has 15 residues. The V gene's germline CDR1 is MNHEY and CDR2 SVGAGI. CDR3 bases: TGTGCCAGCAGGCCTCGGGAGGCTAACTACAATGAGCAGTTCTTC. Translated, it gives CASRPREANYNEQFF.

The chain couples TRBV9 to TRBJ2-7, with 10 nucleotides matching TRBD1. Germline assignment: CDR1 SGDLS and CDR2 YYNGEE. The CDR3 covers 15 residues. V shed 2 bases, J shed 4 bases, and the junction held 6 bases outside the gene matches. The CDR3 region has the DNA TGTGCCAGCAGCGTCGGACGGGACAGGGGATACGAGCAGTACTTC. This sequence encodes CASSVGRDRGYEQYF.

The rearrangement joins TRBV27 to TRBJ1-2; possible D gene TRBD1, 6 bases. The CDR3 loop spans 14 amino acids. Trimming took 3 bases from V and 4 from J, leaving 12 bases between them. The germline gives CDR1 MNHEY, CDR2 SMNVEV (reference sequence). DNA for the CDR3: TGTGCCAGCAGTTTCGGGGGCGCCGCCTATGGCTACACCTTC. Amino acids: CASSFGGAAYGYTF.

The rearrangement joins TRBV5-5 to TRBJ2-3; D not resolved. CDR3 size: 15 residues. V lost 3 bases and J 0 bases, leaving 11 bases between the germline ends. Germline V lookup: CDR1 SGHKS, CDR2 YYEKEE (reference sequence). CDR3 nucleotides: TGTGCCAGCAGCTCCAGAGAACCGAGCACAGATACGCAGTATTTT. Encoded protein: CASSSREPSTDTQYF.

This clone appeared a single time. The CDR3 region has the DNA TGTGCCAGCAGTTTGGTATACAGGGTGACTGAAGCTTTCTTT. Its protein is CASSLVYRVTEAFF. The genes are TRBV28 and TRBJ1-1; the D gene is possibly TRBD1 (6 bases). Germline loops: CDR1 MDHEN, CDR2 SYDVKM. The V gene lost 3 bases and the J gene lost 5 bases, with 13 bases spanning the gap. The CDR3 contains 14 residues.

The chain carries TRBV6-1 and TRBJ2-3; no clear D. This CDR3 is 17 amino acids long. Per the germline V gene, CDR1 is MNHNS and CDR2 is SASEGT. The V end was cut by 0 bases, the J end by 0 bases, with 13 bases between. As DNA, the CDR3 is TGTGCCAGCAGTGAAGCGGCGGTGCTTTTTAGCACAGATACGCAGTATTTT. This gives the protein CASSEAAVLFSTDTQYF.

The chain uses TRBV4-2 and TRBJ2-7; 10 bases map to TRBD2. Germline V gene data show CDR1 as LGHNA and CDR2 as YNFKEQ. Trimming cost V 3 bases and J 6 bases; bases outside gene matches: 8. The CDR3 contains 15 residues. The CDR3 DNA is TGTGCCAGCAGCCAGCCACTAGCGGGACGGGTCGAGCAGTACTTC. Protein: CASSQPLAGRVEQYF.

The chain couples TRBV6-5 to TRBJ2-3; D gene ambiguous. Germline V gene lookup returns CDR1 MNHEY and CDR2 SVGAGI. V lost 4 bases and J 1 base, leaving 9 bases between the germline ends. The CDR3 is 14 amino acids. The CDR3 sequence is CASSSGLGTDTQYF. CDR3 nucleotides: TGTGCCAGCAGTTCCGGGCTCGGCACAGATACGCAGTATTTT.

The chain links TRBV30 to TRBJ1-2; a possible D gene is TRBD1 (5 bases). The CDR3 length is 13 residues. The ends were cut back, 3 bases at V and 4 bases at J, with 12 bases in the middle. CDR1 GTSNPN and CDR2 SVGIG come from the germline V gene (reference sequence). The CDR3 spells CAWSQRGLYGYTF. Here the CDR3 DNA reads TGTGCCTGGAGCCAACGGGGCCTCTATGGCTACACCTTC.

In the case of this clone: Other DNA sequences within the sample encode an identical CDR3. The chain joins TRBV7-9 to TRBJ2-1; D gene ambiguous. V was shortened by 3 bases and J by 6 bases, with 3 bases between the two germline ends. The CDR3 totals 11 residues. CDR1 and CDR2 from the germline V gene are SEHNR and FQNEAQ (reference sequence). CDR3 nucleotide sequence: TGTGCCAGCAGCTTCGTCAATGAGCAGTTCTTC. Translated: CASSFVNEQFF.

This CDR3 is CASSLWVRRPDKLFF. CDR3 bases: TGTGCCAGCAGTTTATGGGTGCGTCGCCCTGACAAACTGTTTTTT. The chain is built from TRBV28 and TRBJ1-4; the D is unclear. This CDR3 comprises 15 residues. From germline, CDR1 is MDHEN and CDR2 SYDVKM. V was cut by 0 bases and J by 11 bases, with 16 bases left in between.

V is TRBV29-1 and J is TRBJ1-4; tentative D call: TRBD1 (5 bases). This CDR3 comprises 11 residues. Germline lookup yields CDR1 SQVTM and CDR2 ANQGSEA. Between the trimmed V and J ends, which lost 4 bases and 15 bases, there was a span of 15 bases. CDR3 region: CSVVGGGQVFF. The DNA of the CDR3 is TGCAGCGTTGTTGGCGGAGGACAAGTGTTTTTT.

About this clone: One end of the junction does not line up with germline, which may come from a read error. The chain links TRBV6-6 to TRBJ2-7; D might be TRBD1 (6 bases). Germline CDR1 MNHNY, CDR2 SVGAGI (reference sequence). CDR3 length: 8 residues. The CDR3 is CASLGHLF. The CDR3 region has the DNA TGTGCCAGCCTGGGACACTTATTC.

On this clone: The junction shows a germline mismatch at one end, possibly a read error. This rearrangement joins TRBV6-1 to TRBJ2-7; 7 bases line up with TRBD1. The CDR3 runs 12 residues. The germline V gene encodes CDR1 MNHNS and CDR2 SASEGT. The CDR3 is CASRGQTYEQCF. CDR3 nucleotide sequence: TGTGCCAGCAGGGGACAGACCTACGAGCAGTGCTTC.

The chain is built from TRBV5-1 and TRBJ2-7, with unresolved D. The germline V and J ends were trimmed by 1 base and 0 bases, with 17 bases remaining between them. Germline V gene lookup returns CDR1 SGHRS and CDR2 YFSETQ. The CDR3 spans 17 residues. CDR3 nucleotides: TGCGCCAGCAGCTTGTCTCTGAGGCAGGCAATCTCCTACGAGCAGTACTTC. This gives the protein CASSLSLRQAISYEQYF.

V gene TRBV10-3 combines with J gene TRBJ2-7, with D tentatively TRBD2 (5 bases). Trimming removed 2 bases at V and 3 bases at J, with 14 bases between. CDR3 size: 15 residues. The germline CDR1 and CDR2 sequences are ENHRY and SYGVKD. The DNA for the CDR3 is TGTGCCATCAGTGAGCCCGCAACTAGTTTCTACGAGCAGTACTTC. Translated: CAISEPATSFYEQYF.

The gene calls are TRBV5-8 and TRBJ2-3, with 10 bases lining up with TRBD1. The germline CDR1 and CDR2 sequences are SGHTS and YDEGEE. The V and J ends lost 1 base and 6 bases, in that order; junction bases with no gene match: 20. The CDR3 runs to 20 residues. The CDR3 here is CASSLFLGTGVSGEGDTQYF. As DNA, the CDR3 is TGTGCCAGCAGCTTGTTTCTCGGGACAGGGGTATCGGGCGAGGGGGATACGCAGTATTTT.

The CDR3 DNA is TGTGCCACCAGAGCAGAGACTAGCCGGGAGACCCAGTACTTC. It translates to CATRAETSRETQYF. The chain carries TRBV15 and TRBJ2-5; 7 positions match TRBD2. J was trimmed by 5 bases and V by 6 bases; bases with no gene match: 9. CDR1 is LNHNV and CDR2 is YYDKDF in the germline V gene (reference sequence). The CDR3 contains 14 residues. Filled out from reference TRBV15 and TRBJ2-5, the complete variable domain reads DAMVIQNPRYQVTQFGKPVTLSCSQTLNHNVMYWYQQKSSQAPKLLFHYYDKDFNNEADTPDNFQSRRPNTSFCFLDIRSPGLGDTAMYLCATRAETSRETQYFGPGTRLLVL.

The rearrangement joins TRBV6-5 to TRBJ2-2; D is undetermined. The CDR3 has 14 residues. Germline V gene sequence: CDR1 MNHEY, CDR2 SVGAGI. Deletions cut 2 bases from V and 2 bases from J, with 6 bases between. In DNA, the CDR3 is TGTGCCAGCAGTTACACACTTAACACCGGGGAGCTGTTTTTT. Protein sequence: CASSYTLNTGELFF.

The chain has TRBV29-1 and TRBJ2-1; 8 bases are a match to TRBD2. Trimming took 2 bases from V and 1 from J; bases not matched to a gene: 10. This CDR3 region has 17 residues. Germline CDR1 is SQVTM and CDR2 is ANQGSEA. For the CDR3, the DNA is TGCAGCGTTGAATTAATAGCGGGATCATGGTCCTACAATGAGCAGTTCTTC. Its protein is CSVELIAGSWSYNEQFF.

CDR3 nucleotide sequence: TGTGCCAGCAGCCAGACTTACATTACGCGGCAGAACACTGAAGCTTTCTTT. It encodes CASSQTYITRQNTEAFF. The V gene is TRBV14, the J gene TRBJ1-1; D unclear. The CDR3 consists of 17 residues. V was pared by 3 bases and J by 1 base, with 18 bases between. The germline V gene encodes CDR1 SGHDN and CDR2 FVKESK.

The chain is built from TRBV28 and TRBJ1-5; D gene ambiguous. Trimming cost V 7 bases and J 3 bases, with 19 bases left between them. The germline V gene encodes CDR1 MDHEN and CDR2 SYDVKM. The CDR3 loop spans 16 amino acids. CDR3: CASTIQVSEVNQPQHF. Here the CDR3 DNA reads TGTGCCAGCACCATCCAGGTATCGGAGGTCAATCAGCCCCAGCATTTT.

This clone was observed a few times. J is TRBJ1-1 and V is TRBV13; maybe TRBD1 (5 bases). The germline V gene encodes CDR1 PRHDT and CDR2 FYEKMQ (reference sequence). Trimming stripped 5 bases from V and 6 bases from J, with 10 bases between. This CDR3 region has 12 residues. The CDR3 DNA reads as TGTGCCAGCAGCGGGGGAACGCCTGAAGCTTTCTTT. It codes for CASSGGTPEAFF.

The gene calls are TRBV29-1 and TRBJ2-5; maybe TRBD1 (6 bases). TRBJ2-7 matches the DNA end more closely, so the J call is doubtful. This CDR3 contains 12 residues. Germline CDR1 and CDR2: SQVTM and ANQGSEA. CDR3 residues: CSVGQHSYEQYF. The CDR3 DNA reads TGCAGCGTAGGACAGCATTCCTACGAGCAGTACTTC.